The rows below give T cell receptor beta chains drawn from one sample of a study of T-cell memory formation after mild COVID-19. Each CDR3 protein gets one entry after TCRdb re-called the 5' RACE reads with MiXCR. The sample lists under 550,000 distinct CDR3 sequences, 18% occurring once. Sequenced material: PBMCs or a T cell subset sorted from them (not recorded which). The source is an adult woman who had mild COVID-19 (a few samples of this study predate the infection). Cell type and time point are not known. Each CDR3 is given without its conserved first and last residue.

>TRBJ2-5|TRBV7-9
ASSLSPSGSSTQY
>TRBJ1-5|TRBV20-1
SASAWGSGNQPQH
>TRBJ2-7|TRBV20-1
SARPGLVYEQY
>TRBJ2-1|TRBV23-1
ASSQPGRGGYNEQF
>TRBJ1-1|TRBV3-1
ASSQAETGGTEAF
>TRBJ1-1|TRBV20-1
SARVTGARFMNTEAF
>TRBJ2-7|TRBV7-2
ASTDGAVREQY
>TRBJ1-2|TRBV13
ASSLGQLYGYT
>TRBJ2-5|TRBV5-8
ASSLVTGGKTQY
>TRBJ2-4|TRBV20-1
RAGQGTVDIQY
>TRBJ2-1|TRBV10-3
AISASGQEYNEQF
>TRBJ2-6|TRBV12-3/TRBV12-4
ASSPSGGRSGANVLT
>TRBJ2-3|TRBV21-1
ASSPSDGRGHTQY
>TRBJ2-5|TRBV4-1
ASSQGSTGETQY
>TRBJ2-7|TRBV7-2
ASSSQGEAYEQY
>TRBJ1-1|TRBV12-3/TRBV12-4
ASGINEAREAF
>TRBJ1-4|TRBV9
ASSPYTGSGEKLF
>TRBJ2-1|TRBV30
AWSQTSVSQF
>TRBJ2-1|TRBV7-3
ASSREASSYNEQF
>TRBJ2-3|TRBV20-1
SAQSGWLAGVADTQY
>TRBJ2-2|TRBV6-2/TRBV6-3
ASSQPTLNTGELF
>TRBJ2-3|TRBV20-1
SALQDRVSDTQY
>TRBJ2-7|TRBV28
ASSLFEGTGGEEQY
>TRBJ1-5|TRBV20-1
SARTSGNQPQH
>TRBJ2-2|TRBV11-2
ASTSRQSTGELF
>TRBJ2-7|TRBV12-3/TRBV12-4
ASRSTGWYEQY
>TRBJ2-7|TRBV18
ASSPRLTYEQY
>TRBJ2-2|TRBV2
ASRANDNTGELF
>TRBJ1-1|TRBV7-9
ASSLRVIGGRNTEAF
>TRBJ2-7|TRBV30
AWSTGTGKAEQY
>TRBJ2-5|TRBV12-3/TRBV12-4
ASTAGKTQY
>TRBJ1-1|TRBV4-1
ASSQSPVMNTEAF
>TRBJ2-5|TRBV12-3/TRBV12-4
ASTADRGETQY
>TRBJ2-1|TRBV6-1
ASSNPTWSSYNEQF
>TRBJ1-5|TRBV5-1
ASRDINSNQPQH
>TRBJ2-3|TRBV6-5
ASRKVASTDTQY
>TRBJ2-1|TRBV4-3
ASSQDESVTYNEQF
>TRBJ2-1|TRBV3-1
ASSQESVAGGAKNEQF
>TRBJ2-5|TRBV4-1
ASSQDLGGTQY
>TRBJ2-3|TRBV30
AWSVGNTDTQY
>TRBJ1-1|TRBV5-1
ASGTGGANTEAF
>TRBJ1-2|TRBV29-1
SVTGTGIVYGYT
>TRBJ2-3|TRBV6-2/TRBV6-3
ASSYQSGRGTDTQY
>TRBJ2-1|TRBV15
ATSRLSGGVNEQF
>TRBJ1-1|TRBV5-1
ASSLAGTDGTEAF